This T cell receptor (beta chain) was sequenced for a study of blood T cell repertoires in COVID-19. Study summary: Acute and convalescent COVID-19 samples came from the United States, Italy and Spain.

This clone was seen just once. The CDR3 contains 16 residues. The germline gives CDR1 LGHDT, CDR2 YNNKEL (reference sequence). Trimming shortened V by 1 base and J by 0 bases, and 10 bases separated the two germline ends. Repertoires were generated with immunoSEQ multiplex PCR, while TCRdb's copy carries only in-frame clones and drops some. The profile shows 250,000 to 350,000 clones, around 81% of them singletons. A Seattle source enrolled patients during active infection and followed them longitudinally. The clonotype comes from a person between 70 and 80 years old with COVID-19, enrolled during active disease. The chain has TRBV3-1 (or the pseudogene TRBV3-2) and TRBJ2-1; D perhaps matches TRBD2 (6 bases). Source material: peripheral blood. For the CDR3, the DNA is TGTGCCAGCAGCCAAGTATTTAGCGGCTCCTACAATGAGCAGTTCTTC. The encoded protein is CASSQVFSGSYNEQFF.